This TCR beta chain was recovered during a study of neurological immune-mediated disorders. Overall study results and limits: CDR3 amino acid sequences of expanded clones were not shared across subjects, a result suggesting private repertoires in all groups. Clinical and MRI features did not associate with the cluster found in multiple sclerosis patients.

Using its own MiXCR run on the 5' RACE reads, TCRdb lists one record per CDR3 protein. The sample yields about 70,000 distinct CDR3 sequences, 2.5% to 3.5% seen once. This clonotype was detected ten times or more. The antigen remains undetermined. The CDR3 totals 12 residues. Deletions cut 10 bases from V and 4 bases from J, with 13 bases between. The sequenced sample consisted of PBMCs. The sequence was obtained from a woman aged 45-59 years with multiple sclerosis. The J gene is TRBJ1-2, the V gene TRBV12-3 or TRBV12-4; D unclear. The CDR3 spells CATTDRPYGYTF. DNA for the CDR3: TGTGCCACCACAGATCGCCCCTATGGCTACACCTTC.